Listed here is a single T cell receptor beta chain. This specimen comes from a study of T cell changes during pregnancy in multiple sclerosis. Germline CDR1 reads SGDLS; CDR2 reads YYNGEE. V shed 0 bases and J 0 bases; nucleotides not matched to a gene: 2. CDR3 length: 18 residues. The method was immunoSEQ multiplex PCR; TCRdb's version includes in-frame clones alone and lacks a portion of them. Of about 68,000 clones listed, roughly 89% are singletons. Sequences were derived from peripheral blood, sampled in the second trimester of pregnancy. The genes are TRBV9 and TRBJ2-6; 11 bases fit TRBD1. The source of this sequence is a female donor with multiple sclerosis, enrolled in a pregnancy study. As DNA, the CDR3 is TGTGCCAGCAGCGTAGTTGGGACAGGGGGCTCTGGGGCCAACGTCCTGACTTTC. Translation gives CASSVVGTGGSGANVLTF.